This T cell receptor (beta chain) was identified in a study of human T cells and chemical hapten exposure. Study-wide context: An area of 2 cm by 2 cm on upper inner arm skin received 2% DPC for sensitization. Whole-study findings and limits: Significantly more large CDR3 similarity clusters were formed by expanded TCRs than by controls.

The time point was: pre-sensitization, week 0. Documented treatment: therapeutic diphenylcyclopropenone sensitization with weekly scalp DPC. Alopecia patients deemed DPC-suitable, aged 18 to 70, excluding pregnancy. This clonotype was counted a few times. The antigen is undetermined. Authors' methods: Between about 23,224 and 750,000 TCRs appeared in each sample, and the median stood at around 92,000. Each CDR3 protein is one row after TCRdb ran MiXCR on the RACE reads. TCRdb, not the authors, supplied the V and J calls. The sample has about 180,000 distinct CDR3 sequences, 25% to 30% seen once. CDR3 size: 14 residues. V dropped 3 bases and J dropped 4; count of bases not matched to a gene: 4.

V usage is TRBV12-3 or TRBV12-4 and J usage is TRBJ1-2; 8 nucleotides align to TRBD1. The source is a woman in her 30s with alopecia areata. Some clones in this sample may be carry-over from other donors' samples. The source was whole blood, collected in connection with sensitization to the hapten diphenylcyclopropenone (DPC). The CDR3 region has the DNA TGTGCCAGCAGTTTTGGACAGGGAAGCTATGGCTACACCTTC. Protein: CASSFGQGSYGYTF.